The clone carrying this T cell receptor (beta chain) was seen a few times. Antigen: not known. The source of the sample is a study of cytomegalovirus exposure and HLA in healthy donors. Overall study findings and caveats: V- and J-gene trimming in TCR beta was tied to a missense DCLRE1C variant by an analysis performed later.

It was with 60 Vbeta and 13 Jbeta primers that the PCR ran. Per the authors' pipeline: In a later analysis, of 70 million to 85 million unique beta chains, about 11 million appeared in at least two donors. Method: immunoSEQ multiplex PCR; TCRdb's copy keeps in-frame clones and lacks some. Clonal size and the V and J genes are those of that table, whereas D and trimming came from the DNA. The table lists more than 200,000 clones, approximately 80% of them singletons. Germline CDR1 reads SGHRS; CDR2 reads YFSETQ. Trimming at V came to 4 bases and at J to 7 bases, leaving 6 bases not matched to a gene. This CDR3 is built from 14 residues. Every donor was a healthy person donating bone marrow.

The receptor was derived from a girl aged 5-17 years in good health and CMV-seronegative. The V and J genes are TRBV5-1 and TRBJ2-2; 8 bases are shared with TRBD1. Specimen: PBMCs. This CDR3 reads CASSRQGMHGELFF. For the CDR3, the DNA is TGCGCCAGCAGCCGACAGGGGATGCACGGGGAGCTGTTTTTT.